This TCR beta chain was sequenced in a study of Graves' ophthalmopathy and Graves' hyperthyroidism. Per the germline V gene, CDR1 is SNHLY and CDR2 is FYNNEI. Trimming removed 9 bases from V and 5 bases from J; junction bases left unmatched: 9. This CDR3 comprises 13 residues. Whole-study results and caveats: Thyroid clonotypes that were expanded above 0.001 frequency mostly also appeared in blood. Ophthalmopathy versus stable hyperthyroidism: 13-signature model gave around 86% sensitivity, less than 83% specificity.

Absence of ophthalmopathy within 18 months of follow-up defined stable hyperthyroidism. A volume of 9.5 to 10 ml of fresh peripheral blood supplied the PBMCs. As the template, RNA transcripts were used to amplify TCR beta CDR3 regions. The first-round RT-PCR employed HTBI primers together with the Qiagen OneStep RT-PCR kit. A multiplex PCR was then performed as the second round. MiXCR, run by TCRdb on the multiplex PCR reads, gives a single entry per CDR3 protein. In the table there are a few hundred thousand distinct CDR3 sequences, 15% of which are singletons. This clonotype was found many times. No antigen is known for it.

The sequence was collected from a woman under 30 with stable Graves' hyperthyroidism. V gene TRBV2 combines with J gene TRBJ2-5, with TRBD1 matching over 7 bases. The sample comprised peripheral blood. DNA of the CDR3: TGTGCCAGTTCTTCGGACAGGCGGGAGACCCAGTACTTC. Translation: CASSSDRRETQYF.